These T cell receptor beta chains were read from a single sample in a study of T-cell reconstitution after alpha-beta-depleted transplantation in children. TCRdb ran MiXCR on the PCR reads and lists one entry per CDR3 protein. The sample has hundreds of thousands of distinct CDR3 sequences; over 10% are singletons. The sample was PBMCs, mostly from graft donor cells, taken 360 days after TCRalphabeta/CD19-depleted stem cell transplant. The receptors were sampled from a male patient aged 5 to 17 who had a stem cell transplant for acute myeloid leukemia, so the T cells may come from the graft donor. Both conserved end residues are part of each CDR3. D genes are given only for firm matches. The size field is filled for only some rows; it gives once, few, many or a size class.

V gene: TRBV28
J gene: TRBJ1-6
D gene: .
clone size: .
CDR3 DNA: TGTGCCAGCAGTTTATATCCGGAGTTCTCCTATAATTCACCCCTCCACTTT
CDR3 protein: CASSLYPEFSYNSPLHF

V gene: TRBV7-2
J gene: TRBJ2-1
D gene: TRBD1
clone size: many
CDR3 DNA: TGTGCCAGCAGCTTAGACAGGGGGCGGTTAGGTGAGCAGTTCTTC
CDR3 protein: CASSLDRGRLGEQFF

V gene: TRBV7-6
J gene: TRBJ2-3
D gene: .
clone size: few
CDR3 DNA: TGTGCCAGCAGCTTAGGACGGGGACAAAGCACAGATACGCAGTATTTT
CDR3 protein: CASSLGRGQSTDTQYF

V gene: TRBV6-5
J gene: TRBJ1-4
D gene: .
clone size: .
CDR3 DNA: TGTGCCAGCAGCTCCGATGCCTCAACTAATGAAAAACTGTTTTTT
CDR3 protein: CASSSDASTNEKLFF

V gene: TRBV18
J gene: TRBJ2-1
D gene: TRBD1
clone size: .
CDR3 DNA: TGTGCCAGCTCAATTTCAACAGGGGGCGCGTTCTTC
CDR3 protein: CASSISTGGAFF

V gene: TRBV18
J gene: TRBJ2-1
D gene: TRBD1
clone size: few
CDR3 DNA: TGTGCCAGCTCACCTGTGACAGGGACCAATGAGCAGTTCTTC
CDR3 protein: CASSPVTGTNEQFF

V gene: TRBV5-1
J gene: TRBJ2-1
D gene: .
clone size: .
CDR3 DNA: TGCGCCAGCAGCTTGGTTAGGCAGGGAGACTACAATGAGCAGTTCTTC
CDR3 protein: CASSLVRQGDYNEQFF

V gene: TRBV2
J gene: TRBJ2-1
D gene: .
clone size: many
CDR3 DNA: TGTGCCAGCATGCACATTGAGCAGTTCTTC
CDR3 protein: CASMHIEQFF

V gene: TRBV7-7
J gene: TRBJ2-1
D gene: .
clone size: few
CDR3 DNA: TGTGCTAGCAGCTTAGCGGAGGGTTACAATGAGCAGTTCTTC
CDR3 protein: CASSLAEGYNEQFF

V gene: TRBV25-1
J gene: TRBJ2-1
D gene: .
clone size: .
CDR3 DNA: TGTGCCAGCAGTGAGAGTCCAGAGCAGTTCTTC
CDR3 protein: CASSESPEQFF

V gene: TRBV7-6
J gene: TRBJ2-1
D gene: .
clone size: .
CDR3 DNA: TGTGCCAGCAGCCCTACGGTCGTAGATGAGCAGTTCTTC
CDR3 protein: CASSPTVVDEQFF

V gene: TRBV12-3/TRBV12-4
J gene: TRBJ1-3
D gene: TRBD1
clone size: many
CDR3 DNA: TGTGCCAGCCTGGCAGGGGGCTCTGGAAACACCATATATTTT
CDR3 protein: CASLAGGSGNTIYF

V gene: TRBV6-2/TRBV6-3
J gene: TRBJ2-7
D gene: TRBD2
clone size: many
CDR3 DNA: TGTGCCAGCCAGACTAGCGGGGTCTACGAGCAGTACTTC
CDR3 protein: CASQTSGVYEQYF

V gene: TRBV7-8
J gene: TRBJ1-6
D gene: .
clone size: .
CDR3 DNA: TGTGCCAGCAGCTCCGGCCACTCACCCCTCCACTTT
CDR3 protein: CASSSGHSPLHF

V gene: TRBV5-1
J gene: TRBJ2-7
D gene: .
clone size: few
CDR3 DNA: TGCGCCAGCAGCTACAGGGACAACGAGCAGTACTTC
CDR3 protein: CASSYRDNEQYF

V gene: TRBV7-9
J gene: TRBJ2-1
D gene: .
clone size: few
CDR3 DNA: TGTGCCAGCAGCCATAGGGAAGGGTCCTACAATGAGCAGTTCTTC
CDR3 protein: CASSHREGSYNEQFF

V gene: TRBV5-5
J gene: TRBJ2-2
D gene: .
clone size: many
CDR3 DNA: TGTGCCAGCAGCTTCAAAGGGGGCGGGGAGCTGTTTTTT
CDR3 protein: CASSFKGGGELFF

V gene: TRBV6-5
J gene: TRBJ2-5
D gene: TRBD2
clone size: .
CDR3 DNA: TGTGCCAGCAGTTACTCGACTAGCGGGAGCCCCCCAGAGACCCAGTACTTC
CDR3 protein: CASSYSTSGSPPETQYF

V gene: TRBV7-8
J gene: TRBJ2-7
D gene: .
clone size: many
CDR3 DNA: TGTGCCAGCAGCTTAGCCGGCGACGAGCAGTACTTC
CDR3 protein: CASSLAGDEQYF

V gene: TRBV9
J gene: TRBJ1-1
D gene: .
clone size: few
CDR3 DNA: TGTGCCAGCAGCCCCCGACTGATCCCGAACACTGAAGCTTTCTTT
CDR3 protein: CASSPRLIPNTEAFF

V gene: TRBV20-1
J gene: TRBJ2-7
D gene: TRBD2
clone size: few
CDR3 DNA: TGCAGTGCCCAACTAGCGGGAGTCTACGAGCAGTACTTC
CDR3 protein: CSAQLAGVYEQYF

V gene: TRBV25-1
J gene: TRBJ2-7
D gene: TRBD1
clone size: many
CDR3 DNA: TGTGCCAGCAGTGCCCGGGACAGGGCTACCTACGAGCAGTACTTC
CDR3 protein: CASSARDRATYEQYF

V gene: TRBV20-1
J gene: TRBJ2-3
D gene: .
clone size: many
CDR3 DNA: TGCAGTGCTCCAGCAACCGGGACGACAGATACGCAGTATTTT
CDR3 protein: CSAPATGTTDTQYF

V gene: TRBV29-1
J gene: TRBJ2-3
D gene: TRBD2
clone size: .
CDR3 DNA: TGCAGCGTATGCGGGAGAGTGAAAACAGATACGCAGTATTTT
CDR3 protein: CSVCGRVKTDTQYF

V gene: TRBV29-1
J gene: TRBJ2-7
D gene: TRBD1
clone size: many
CDR3 DNA: TGCAGCGTTAGGGGGCAGCCTCCGGAGCAGTACTTC
CDR3 protein: CSVRGQPPEQYF

V gene: TRBV28
J gene: TRBJ2-1
D gene: .
clone size: few
CDR3 DNA: TGTGCCAGCAGTCCAACCCTCTACAATGAGCAGTTCTTC
CDR3 protein: CASSPTLYNEQFF

V gene: TRBV12-3/TRBV12-4
J gene: TRBJ2-5
D gene: TRBD2
clone size: .
CDR3 DNA: TGTGCCAGTAGTAGCGGGAGAGGCTTGACCCAGTACTTC
CDR3 protein: CASSSGRGLTQYF

V gene: TRBV20-1
J gene: TRBJ2-7
D gene: .
clone size: .
CDR3 DNA: TGCAGTGCTCCCACGGGGTCTACCTACGAGCAGTACTTC
CDR3 protein: CSAPTGSTYEQYF

V gene: TRBV11-2
J gene: TRBJ2-3
D gene: TRBD2
clone size: .
CDR3 DNA: TGTGCCAGCAGCCCCCCCGGGACTAGCGGGAGGACGGGTACGCAGTATTTT
CDR3 protein: CASSPPGTSGRTGTQYF

V gene: TRBV25-1
J gene: TRBJ2-7
D gene: .
clone size: .
CDR3 DNA: TGTGCCAGCTCCTGGCAGGAGTCAACCTACGAGCAGTACTTC
CDR3 protein: CASSWQESTYEQYF

V gene: TRBV20-1
J gene: TRBJ2-5
D gene: TRBD2
clone size: .
CDR3 DNA: TGCAGTGCTAGAGATCTGAGGACTAGCGGGACCCAGTACCAAGAGACCCAGTACTTC
CDR3 protein: CSARDLRTSGTQYQETQYF

V gene: TRBV29-1
J gene: TRBJ2-1
D gene: TRBD2
clone size: .
CDR3 DNA: TGCAGCGTTGGGGGGGGGACTAGCTATGAGCAGTTCTTC
CDR3 protein: CSVGGGTSYEQFF

V gene: TRBV6-2/TRBV6-3
J gene: TRBJ2-4
D gene: .
clone size: .
CDR3 DNA: TGTGCCAGCAGTTCTTTAGCTGTCGGAAACATTCAGTACTTC
CDR3 protein: CASSSLAVGNIQYF

V gene: TRBV9
J gene: TRBJ2-3
D gene: TRBD2
clone size: few
CDR3 DNA: TGTGCCAGCAGCCCCAGGACTAGCCTGAACTCAGATACGCAGTATTTT
CDR3 protein: CASSPRTSLNSDTQYF

V gene: TRBV29-1
J gene: TRBJ1-2
D gene: .
clone size: .
CDR3 DNA: TGCAGCGTTGACCGGGTGGACGGCTACACCTTC
CDR3 protein: CSVDRVDGYTF

V gene: TRBV7-9
J gene: TRBJ2-2
D gene: TRBD2
clone size: many
CDR3 DNA: TGTGCCAGCAGCCATACTAGCGGAGATCCGAGGGGGGAGCTGTTTTTT
CDR3 protein: CASSHTSGDPRGELFF

V gene: TRBV4-3
J gene: TRBJ2-3
D gene: TRBD2
clone size: few
CDR3 DNA: TGCGCCAGCAGCCTTATTTGGGGGGGAGTCGGCACAGATACGCAGTATTTT
CDR3 protein: CASSLIWGGVGTDTQYF

V gene: TRBV4-3
J gene: TRBJ1-2
D gene: TRBD1
clone size: few
CDR3 DNA: TGCGCCAGCAGCCAAGAAGGGACAGTGTCTCATGGCTACACCTTC
CDR3 protein: CASSQEGTVSHGYTF

V gene: TRBV9
J gene: TRBJ2-1
D gene: TRBD1
clone size: few
CDR3 DNA: TGTGCCAGCAGCGTAGTCGCAGGGGGCTTGAGTTCCTACAATGAGCAGTTCTTC
CDR3 protein: CASSVVAGGLSSYNEQFF

V gene: TRBV25-1
J gene: TRBJ2-7
D gene: .
clone size: many
CDR3 DNA: TGTGCCAGCAGTGATCTCTACGAGCAGTACTTC
CDR3 protein: CASSDLYEQYF

V gene: TRBV29-1
J gene: TRBJ1-3
D gene: .
clone size: few
CDR3 DNA: TGCAGCGCCGTCGTCTCTGGAAACACCATATATTTT
CDR3 protein: CSAVVSGNTIYF

V gene: TRBV6-1
J gene: TRBJ2-5
D gene: TRBD2
clone size: many
CDR3 DNA: TGTGCCAGCAGATTCGGACTAGCGGGAGGGGAGACCCAGTACTTC
CDR3 protein: CASRFGLAGGETQYF

V gene: TRBV3-1
J gene: TRBJ2-2
D gene: TRBD2
clone size: .
CDR3 DNA: TGTGCCAGCAGCCAAGATAAGGCGGGACTAGCATACACCGGGGAGCTGTTTTTT
CDR3 protein: CASSQDKAGLAYTGELFF

V gene: TRBV3-1
J gene: TRBJ2-1
D gene: TRBD2
clone size: few
CDR3 DNA: TGTGCCAGCAGCCAACTAGCGGGAGCAGATGAGCAGTTCTTC
CDR3 protein: CASSQLAGADEQFF

V gene: TRBV5-1
J gene: TRBJ2-7
D gene: TRBD1
clone size: few
CDR3 DNA: TGCGCCAGCAGCTCTACATGGCCTGGGGCAGGGGGTTACTACGAGCAGTACTTC
CDR3 protein: CASSSTWPGAGGYYEQYF

V gene: TRBV7-6
J gene: TRBJ2-7
D gene: TRBD1
clone size: .
CDR3 DNA: TGTGCCAGCAGCATCGGGACAGGGGTCGAGCAGTACTTC
CDR3 protein: CASSIGTGVEQYF

V gene: TRBV9
J gene: TRBJ2-1
D gene: TRBD2
clone size: .
CDR3 DNA: TGTGCCAGCAGCCCATCGGGACTAGCGGTCAACAATGAGCAGTTCTTC
CDR3 protein: CASSPSGLAVNNEQFF

V gene: TRBV30
J gene: TRBJ2-7
D gene: .
clone size: few
CDR3 DNA: TGTGCCTGGACCGGGACGGGACTCTACGAGCAGTACTTC
CDR3 protein: CAWTGTGLYEQYF

V gene: TRBV4-3
J gene: TRBJ2-7
D gene: .
clone size: few
CDR3 DNA: TGCGCCAGCAGCCCCCCCCGACAGGCCCACGAGCAGTACTTC
CDR3 protein: CASSPPRQAHEQYF

V gene: TRBV6-1
J gene: TRBJ1-1
D gene: .
clone size: once
CDR3 DNA: TGTGCCAGCATCGCGTCCAGGGGAGACACTGAAGCTTTCTTT
CDR3 protein: CASIASRGDTEAFF